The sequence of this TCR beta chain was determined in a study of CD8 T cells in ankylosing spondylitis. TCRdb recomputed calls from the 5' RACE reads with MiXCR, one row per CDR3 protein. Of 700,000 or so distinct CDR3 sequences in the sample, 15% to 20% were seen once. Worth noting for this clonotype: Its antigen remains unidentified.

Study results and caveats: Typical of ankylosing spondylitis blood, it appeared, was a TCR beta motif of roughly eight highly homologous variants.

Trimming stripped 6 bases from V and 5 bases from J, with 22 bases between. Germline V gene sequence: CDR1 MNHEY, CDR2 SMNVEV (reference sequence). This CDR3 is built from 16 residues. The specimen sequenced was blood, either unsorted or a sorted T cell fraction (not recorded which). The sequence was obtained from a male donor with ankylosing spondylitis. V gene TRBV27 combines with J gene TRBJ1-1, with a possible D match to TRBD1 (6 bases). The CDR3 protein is CASRHTRDKGKTEAFF. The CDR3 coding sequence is TGTGCCAGCAGACACACCCGGGACAAGGGGAAAACTGAAGCTTTCTTT.